The clone carrying this T cell receptor (beta chain) showed up many times. The antigen is not known. These data originate in a study of regulatory T cells in long-lasting Graves disease. Study-wide context: Graves' patients who were just diagnosed had used antithyroid drugs for under 3 months.

Investigators prepared the TCR beta libraries by applying iRepertoire HTBI primers and Arm-PCR of CDR3 regions. TCRdb reanalysed the multiplex PCR reads using MiXCR and keeps one entry per CDR3 protein. The table records around 400,000 distinct CDR3 sequences, about 16% of them present only once. Findings of the study overall: The persistent group shared some 2,700 public clonotypes, more than the approximately 1,000 shared by new patients.

The J segment lost 5 bases and the V segment lost 4 bases, leaving 9 bases of the junction unmatched. The CDR3 contains 15 residues. CDR1 is SQVTM, CDR2 ANQGSEA, per germline. Time point specified: newly diagnosed GD, antithyroid drugs for less than 3 months. Isolated PBMC RNA provided the starting material for the TCR library. A peripheral blood sample, roughly 8.5 milliliters in volume, was drawn into EDTA tubes. The chain employs TRBV29-1 and TRBJ2-3; 10 nucleotides align to TRBD1. This TCR derives from a female donor with Graves disease. The sample consisted of peripheral blood mononuclear cells (PBMCs), taken at new diagnosis, from a patient treated with antithyroid drugs. The CDR3 here is CSVVGRQGALDTQYF. CDR3 nucleotide sequence: TGCAGCGTTGTAGGACGACAGGGGGCACTAGATACGCAGTATTTT.